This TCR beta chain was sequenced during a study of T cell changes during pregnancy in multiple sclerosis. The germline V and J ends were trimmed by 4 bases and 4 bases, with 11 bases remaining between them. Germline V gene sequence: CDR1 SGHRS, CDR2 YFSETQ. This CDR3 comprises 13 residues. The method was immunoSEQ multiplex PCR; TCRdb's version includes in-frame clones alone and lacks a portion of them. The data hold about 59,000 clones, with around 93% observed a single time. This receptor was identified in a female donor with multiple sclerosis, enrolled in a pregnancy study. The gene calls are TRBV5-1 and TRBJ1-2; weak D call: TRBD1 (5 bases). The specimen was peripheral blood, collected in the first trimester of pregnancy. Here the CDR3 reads CASSPRTSYGYTF. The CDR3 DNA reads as TGCGCCAGCAGCCCAAGGACATCCTATGGCTACACCTTC. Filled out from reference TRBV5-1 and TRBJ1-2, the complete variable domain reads KAGVTQTPRYLIKTRGQQVTLSCSPISGHRSVSWYQQTPGQGLQFLFEYFSETQRNKGNFPGRFSGRQFSNSRSEMNVSTLELGDSALYLCASSPRTSYGYTFGSGTRLTVV.